Reported below is one TCR beta chain. The CDR3 has 15 amino acids. CDR1 MGHRA and CDR2 YSYEKL come from the germline V gene. The germline V and J ends were trimmed by 2 bases and 2 bases, with 12 bases remaining between them. The sample comes from a study of shared clonotypes between healthy human individuals. Among the donors, all were Caucasian adults who lived in Nashville, Tennessee. Assay used: immunoSEQ multiplex PCR; TCRdb lists only in-frame clones, some missing. The sample contains roughly 1,600,000 clones, 98% to 99% of which appear only once. Material: naive CD4+ T cells sorted from blood. Regarding subset: CD45RA+ positively selected. The TCR was taken from a man younger than 45 in good health. This rearrangement joins TRBV4-1 to TRBJ1-2, with no clear D. The CDR3 region is CASSQPGDGNYGYTF. The CDR3 nucleotides are TGCGCCAGCAGCCAACCTGGAGACGGAAACTATGGCTACACCTTC.